The 28 T cell receptor beta chains listed next were all sequenced from one sample in a study of blood T cell repertoires in COVID-19. Clones were read by immunoSEQ multiplex PCR, and TCRdb kept only the in-frame ones, dropping some. The sample lists over 100,000 clones; around 86% were seen once. The specimen sequenced was peripheral blood. These receptors all come from a man between 40 and 49 years old with acute or convalescent COVID-19.

This clone was observed a single time. This chain joins TRBV6-5 and TRBJ1-1, with 11 nucleotides matching TRBD1. Per the germline V gene, CDR1 is MNHEY and CDR2 is SVGAGI. The trim removed 5 bases at V and 5 bases at J, leaving 7 bases unmatched. The CDR3 is 15 residues long. DNA for the CDR3: TGTGCCAGCAGTCCAGGGACAGGGGGGTGGACTGAAGCTTTCTTT. Encoded protein: CASSPGTGGWTEAFF.

This sequence joins TRBV6-5 and TRBJ1-2; D gene ambiguous. Trimming shortened V by 2 bases and J by 4 bases, and 8 bases separated the two germline ends. This CDR3 is built from 13 residues. Germline CDR1 reads MNHEY; CDR2 reads SVGAGI. The CDR3 sequence is CASSYADFYGYTF. The DNA for the CDR3 is TGTGCCAGCAGTTACGCGGACTTCTATGGCTACACCTTC.

This clone was observed a single time. V gene TRBV9 combines with J gene TRBJ1-1, with a possible D match to TRBD1 (6 bases). V gave up 2 bases and J gave up 4 bases, with 12 bases separating them. Germline V gives CDR1 SGDLS, CDR2 YYNGEE. This CDR3 has 14 residues. CDR3 in amino acids: CASSVSGAPTEAFF. The CDR3 DNA is TGTGCCAGCAGCGTCTCAGGGGCGCCCACTGAAGCTTTCTTT.

This chain links TRBV9 with TRBJ1-5, with unresolved D. The CDR3 consists of 13 residues. V was clipped by 3 bases and J by 0 bases, with 4 bases between them. Germline loops: CDR1 SGDLS, CDR2 YYNGEE. The CDR3 reads CASSAGSNQPQHF. CDR3 sequence (DNA): TGTGCCAGCAGCGCGGGTAGCAATCAGCCCCAGCATTTT.

This clone is medium-sized within its sample. This sequence joins TRBV3-1 (or the pseudogene TRBV3-2) and TRBJ1-1, with D perhaps matching TRBD1 (5 bases). Between the trimmed V and J ends, which lost 7 bases and 6 bases, there was a span of 9 bases. The CDR3 contains 11 residues. In germline, CDR1 is LGHDT, CDR2 YNNKEL (reference sequence). In DNA, the CDR3 is TGTGCCAGCATGCTAGGGGCTGAAGCTTTCTTT. Protein sequence: CASMLGAEAFF.

This clone came up many times. V usage is TRBV5-1 and J usage is TRBJ2-2, with 7 bases lining up with TRBD1. The CDR3 has 15 residues. V lost 5 bases and J lost 0; bases outside the gene matches: 4. CDR1 is SGHRS, CDR2 YFSETQ, per germline. The DNA of the CDR3 is TGCGCCAGCAGTAGACAGGGATCGAACACCGGGGAGCTGTTTTTT. Protein product: CASSRQGSNTGELFF.

The chain carries TRBV27 and TRBJ1-5; weak D call: TRBD1 (5 bases). Germline V gene data show CDR1 as MNHEY and CDR2 as SMNVEV (reference sequence). CDR3 length: 15 amino acids. Trimming stripped 2 bases from V and 7 bases from J, with 15 bases between. The CDR3 bases are TGTGCCAGCAGTTTAGGGGTGCAGGGAGGACAGCCCCAGCATTTT. This encodes CASSLGVQGGQPQHF.

The chain couples TRBV27 to TRBJ2-7, with 14 bases that match TRBD2. The CDR3 sequence is 16 residues long. V trimming: 5 bases; J trimming: 6 bases; junction bases outside the gene matches: 9. Germline CDR1 is MNHEY and CDR2 is SMNVEV (reference sequence). The CDR3 DNA sequence: TGTGCCAGCAGTCGTCGACTAGCGGGAGGGTTGGGCGAGCAGTACTTC. This translates into CASSRRLAGGLGEQYF.

This rearrangement joins TRBV15 to TRBJ1-6; TRBD1 aligns across 8 bases. This CDR3 is 14 amino acids long. CDR1 is LNHNV and CDR2 is YYDKDF in the germline V gene (reference sequence). The trim removed 5 bases at V and 9 bases at J, leaving 6 bases unmatched. The CDR3 sequence is CATSPRGLVSPLHF. The CDR3 DNA sequence: TGTGCCACCAGCCCCAGGGGGCTAGTTTCACCCCTCCACTTT.

The chain has TRBV6-5 and TRBJ1-5; TRBD1 matches 9 bases. Unmatched junction bases numbered 7, after V lost 6 bases and J lost 4 bases. This CDR3 contains 15 residues. Germline CDR1 reads MNHEY; CDR2 reads SVGAGI. The CDR3 coding sequence is TGTGCCAGCAGACGTCGACAGGGGGAAAATCAGCCCCAGCATTTT. Residues: CASRRRQGENQPQHF.

The chain employs TRBV6-5 and TRBJ1-3, with D possibly TRBD1 on 5 matching bases. Trimming left V 6 bases short and J 0 bases short, with 12 bases between. Germline lookup yields CDR1 MNHEY and CDR2 SVGAGI. The CDR3 sequence is 15 residues long. The DNA for the CDR3 is TGTGCCAGCAGCTTCAGGGCCACCTCTGGAAACACCATATATTTT. Encoded protein: CASSFRATSGNTIYF.

The chain has TRBV18 and TRBJ2-1; a possible D gene is TRBD2 (5 bases). CDR3 length: 13 amino acids. The V end was cut by 4 bases, the J end by 8 bases, with 12 bases between. Germline V gene lookup returns CDR1 KGHSH and CDR2 LQKENI. DNA of the CDR3: TGTGCCAGCTCACACTCGGACGGGGATGAGCAGTTCTTC. As protein: CASSHSDGDEQFF.

The chain recombines TRBV5-4 with TRBJ2-7, with 11 bases that match TRBD2. Trimming took 5 bases from V and 4 from J; bases not matched to a gene: 2. The CDR3 is 13 amino acids. The germline CDR1 and CDR2 sequences are SGHNT and YYREEE (reference sequence). CDR3 in amino acids: CASSGTSGYEQYF. CDR3 nucleotides: TGTGCCAGCAGTGGGACTAGCGGTTACGAGCAGTACTTC.

The V call is TRBV10-3, the J call TRBJ2-7, with TRBD1 identical over 7 bases. The CDR3 runs 13 residues. Germline CDR1 ENHRY, CDR2 SYGVKD. CDR3 bases: TGTGCATCCCGGAACAGGGGCGGCTACGAGCAGTACTTC. Its protein is CASRNRGGYEQYF.

The J gene is TRBJ1-3, the V gene TRBV29-1, with TRBD1 matching 7 bases. V lost 3 bases to trimming and J lost 4 bases; unmatched junction nucleotides: 3. The CDR3 covers 13 residues. Germline CDR1 and CDR2: SQVTM and ANQGSEA. The CDR3 protein is CSVDRTGGNTIYF. CDR3 DNA sequence: TGCAGCGTTGACCGGACAGGAGGAAACACCATATATTTT.

The rearrangement joins TRBV5-4 to TRBJ1-5; weak D call: TRBD1 (5 bases). The germline V gene has CDR1 SGHNT and CDR2 YYREEE (reference sequence). The CDR3 totals 13 residues. Trimming shortened V by 3 bases and J by 4 bases, and 8 bases separated the two germline ends. The CDR3 DNA reads as TGTGCCAGCAGCTCCGACAGTAATCAGCCCCAGCATTTT. Translated: CASSSDSNQPQHF.

The CDR3 protein is CASTPRVEDYEQYF. The CDR3 DNA sequence: TGTGCCAGTACGCCCAGAGTAGAGGACTACGAGCAGTACTTC. The chain is built from TRBV19 and TRBJ2-7; D unresolved. Trimming removed 7 bases at V and 3 bases at J, with 16 bases between. CDR1 and CDR2 from the germline V gene are LNHDA and SQIVND (reference sequence). This CDR3 is built from 14 residues.

The chain has TRBV2 and TRBJ2-5, with TRBD1 matching 7 bases. After removal of 7 bases from V and 1 base from J, the junction contained 3 bases not matched to a gene. Germline V gene data show CDR1 as SNHLY and CDR2 as FYNNEI. There are 13 residues in the CDR3. This chain's CDR3 is CASTGTAQETQYF. Written as DNA, the CDR3 is TGTGCCAGCACTGGGACAGCCCAAGAGACCCAGTACTTC.

The chain uses TRBV19 and TRBJ1-4; maybe TRBD1 (6 bases). This CDR3 has 14 amino acids. Per germline, CDR1 LNHDA and CDR2 SQIVND (reference sequence). V was trimmed by 9 bases and J by 3 bases, leaving 14 bases between them. This chain's CDR3 is CASRGRLANEKLFF. The CDR3 bases are TGTGCCAGCAGGGGCAGATTGGCTAATGAAAAACTGTTTTTT.

V gene TRBV4-1 combines with J gene TRBJ2-7; a possible D gene is TRBD2 (6 bases). V was cut by 1 base and J by 3 bases, with 16 bases left in between. Germline values: CDR1 MGHRA, CDR2 YSYEKL. This CDR3 region has 16 residues. In DNA form, the CDR3 reads TGCGCCAGCAGCCAAGGTGGGGACTCCCGAATCTACGAGCAGTACTTC. Its protein product is CASSQGGDSRIYEQYF.

The chain employs TRBV7-6 and TRBJ2-1, with D possibly TRBD2 on 6 matching bases. Germline CDR1 and CDR2: SGHVS and FNYEAQ. Trimming stripped 5 bases from V and 9 bases from J, with 14 bases between. The CDR3 is 13 amino acids. Here the CDR3 reads CASSKTSLGEQFF. For the CDR3, the DNA is TGTGCCAGCAGCAAGACTAGTTTGGGTGAGCAGTTCTTC. The whole variable domain, filled in from reference TRBV7-6 and TRBJ2-1, reads GAGVSQSPRYKVTKRGQDVALRCDPISGHVSLYWYRQALGQGPEFLTYFNYEAQQDKSGLPNDRFSAERPEGSISTLTIQRTEQRDSAMYRCASSKTSLGEQFFGPGTRLTVL.

This chain links TRBV15 with TRBJ1-1; D call uncertain. Germline values: CDR1 LNHNV, CDR2 YYDKDF (reference sequence). CDR3 length equals 13 residues. Between the trimmed V and J ends, which lost 8 bases and 8 bases, there was a span of 18 bases. The DNA for the CDR3 is TGTGCCACCCGACTGTCTGCCCAAGTAGAAGCTTTCTTT. It codes for CATRLSAQVEAFF.

The chain combines TRBV19 with TRBJ1-3; 10 nucleotides agree with TRBD1. V was pared by 10 bases and J by 8 bases, with 14 bases of the junction left unmatched. The CDR3 is 15 residues long. Germline CDR1 is LNHDA and CDR2 is SQIVND (reference sequence). CDR3 in amino acids: CATTDRGSPIHTIYF. The CDR3 region has the DNA TGTGCCACCACGGACAGGGGGAGCCCTATCCACACCATATATTTT. Based on the CDR3 plus reference TRBV19 and TRBJ1-3, the full variable domain is DGGITQSPKYLFRKEGQNVTLSCEQNLNHDAMYWYRQDPGQGLRLIYYSQIVNDFQKGDIAEGYSVSREKKESFPLTVTSAQKNPTAFYLCATTDRGSPIHTIYFGEGSWLTVV.

The rearrangement uses TRBV18 and TRBJ1-2, with TRBD1 matching over 7 bases. From germline, CDR1 is KGHSH and CDR2 LQKENI. Trimming at V came to 4 bases and at J to 6 bases, leaving 8 bases not matched to a gene. The CDR3 has 14 residues. DNA for the CDR3: TGTGCCAGCTCACTAATACAGGGGTCGGATGGCTACACCTTC. It translates to CASSLIQGSDGYTF.

This clone was counted a few times. The V gene is TRBV29-1, the J gene TRBJ1-1; D might be TRBD1 (5 bases). The germline V gene encodes CDR1 SQVTM and CDR2 ANQGSEA. Trimming took 0 bases from V and 7 from J, leaving 12 bases between them. The CDR3 totals 13 residues. The CDR3 nucleotides are TGCAGCGTTGAAGATAATGGGGGGGATGAAGCTTTCTTT. This sequence encodes CSVEDNGGDEAFF.

The chain is built from TRBV5-1 and TRBJ1-6; 10 nucleotides agree with TRBD1. Looked up from germline, CDR1 is SGHRS and CDR2 is YFSETQ. This CDR3 has 15 amino acids. The junction had 3 bases not matched to a gene; V was cut back by 4 bases and J by 5 bases. CDR3 in DNA: TGCGCCAGCAGCAATGGGACAGGGGATAATTCACCCCTCCACTTT. It specifies CASSNGTGDNSPLHF.

This chain links TRBV27 with TRBJ1-1; D is possibly TRBD1 (5 bases). This CDR3 has 14 amino acids. Trimming stripped 0 bases from V and 5 bases from J, with 10 bases between. CDR1 and CDR2 from the germline V gene are MNHEY and SMNVEV (reference sequence). The CDR3 DNA follows: TGTGCCAGCAGTTTATCCCGTGGGGGGACTGAAGCTTTCTTT. Amino acids: CASSLSRGGTEAFF.

The rearrangement joins TRBV5-4 to TRBJ2-4, with TRBD2 identical over 10 bases. The germline V gene encodes CDR1 SGHNT and CDR2 YYREEE (reference sequence). The CDR3 extends over 17 amino acids. V gave up 1 base and J gave up 0 bases; unmatched junction bases: 4. CDR3 residues: CASSLLAGGSAKNIQYF. DNA of the CDR3: TGTGCCAGCAGCTTGTTAGCGGGAGGTTCAGCCAAAAACATTCAGTACTTC.